The entry below gives a single T cell receptor (beta chain) sequence along with its context. This sample stems from a study of cytomegalovirus exposure and HLA in healthy donors. Germline lookup yields CDR1 SGDLS and CDR2 YYNGEE. V lost 2 bases to trimming and J lost 0 bases, with 8 bases between them. The CDR3 length is 14 residues. This PCR relied on a set of 60 Vbeta primers and 13 Jbeta primers. Method: immunoSEQ multiplex PCR; TCRdb's copy keeps in-frame clones and lacks some. Its clone listing holds 100,000 to 150,000 clones. Sequenced material: PBMCs. V gene TRBV9 combines with J gene TRBJ1-1; no firm D call. The sequence was collected from a man in his late teens or twenties in good health and CMV-seronegative. The CDR3 DNA sequence: TGTGCCAGCAGCGTGAGCCTTATGAACACTGAAGCTTTCTTT. Translation gives CASSVSLMNTEAFF.